The entry below gives a single TCR beta chain sequence along with its context. Its specificity is unknown. CDR1 and CDR2 from the germline V gene are MGHDK and SYGVNS. CDR3 length equals 16 residues. The V end lost 4 bases, the J end lost 3 bases, and 16 bases lay between the germline ends. TCRdb reanalysed the multiplex PCR reads using MiXCR and keeps one entry per CDR3 protein. The sample includes 270,000 or so distinct CDR3 sequences, about 30% seen only once; the top ten take 1.1%. The sample originates from a study of breast tumors, draining lymph nodes, adjacent tissues. Regarding the study as a whole: Tumors had less TCR diversity than lymph nodes, more than nontumor tissue. Data fit most tumor T cells coming from lymph node, expanding in tumor. Luminal-like breast cancer showed significantly higher tumor–nontumor repertoire similarity than basal-like.

Axillary draining lymph nodes of breast cancer patients supplied the node samples. The TCR was taken from a female donor with breast cancer. Some clones in this sample may be carry-over from other donors' samples. The sequenced sample consisted of axillary lymph node tissue. The rearrangement links TRBV25-1 to TRBJ2-1; D is undetermined. CDR3 loop: CASSAEDHDGYNEQFF. CDR3 DNA sequence: TGTGCCAGCAGTGCCGAGGACCACGACGGCTACAATGAGCAGTTCTTC. The full variable domain, rest sourced from reference TRBV25-1 and TRBJ2-1, is EADIYQTPRYLVIGTGKKITLECSQTMGHDKMYWYQQDPGMELHLIHYSYGVNSTEKGDLSSESTVSRIRTEHFPLTLESARPSHTSQYLCASSAEDHDGYNEQFFGPGTRLTVL.